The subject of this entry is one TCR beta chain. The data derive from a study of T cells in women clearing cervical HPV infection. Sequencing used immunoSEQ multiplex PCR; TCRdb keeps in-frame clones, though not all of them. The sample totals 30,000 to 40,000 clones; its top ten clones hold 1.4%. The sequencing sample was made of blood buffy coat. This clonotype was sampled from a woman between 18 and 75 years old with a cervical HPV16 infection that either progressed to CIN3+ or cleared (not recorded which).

The CDR3 region is CASSETSSIREQYF. The part of the CDR3 DNA that was read is TGTGCCAGCAGTGAGACTAGCTCAATACGCGAG. V gene TRBV6-1 combines with J gene TRBJ2-7; TRBD2 aligns across 7 bases. Coverage ceases 3 residues before the CDR3 finishes, and the germline J gene fills in the end. V was pared by 3 bases and J by 6 bases, with 8 bases of the junction left unmatched. The CDR3 has 14 residues. Germline V gene data show CDR1 as MNHNS and CDR2 as SASEGT.